This record concerns one T cell receptor (beta chain) sequence. Its antigen specificity is not known. Base qualities are not at hand, and no much larger clone is one base apart. TCRbeta CDR3 regions were amplified from genomic DNA using the immunoSEQ Assay, a bias-controlled multiplex PCR. For the original study's pipeline: The number of nucleated cells in each sample was estimated from the amplification of reference gene primers within the assay. To quantify the absolute abundance of each unique TCRbeta CDR3 rearrangement, sequence reads were collapsed and filtered. For each sample, productive Simpson clonality was calculated as the square root of Simpson's diversity index over productive rearrangements. Held by TCRdb, this immuneACCESS table contains in-frame sequences only and omits some clones. Under half of the omission traces to an unresolved V gene where checked; the cause of the rest is unknown. The V and J calls and clone size come from that table; D and trimming were worked out from the DNA. The sample table contains 35,000 to 45,000 clones; only one count was recorded for around nine tenths of them. Of the sample, about 12% is held by the ten largest clones.

The data belong to a study of blood T cell repertoires in COVID-19 (TCRdb year 2020). For the study in its entirety: The collaborator samples originated in the United States, Italy and Spain and spanned the acute and convalescent phases of COVID-19. The material from the prospective study consisted of cDNA or gDNA derived from T cells, B-cell-depleted T cells, or PBMCs. Subjects who had been exposed to COVID-19, were actively infected with it, or had recovered from it provided the deeply sampled blood TCRbeta repertoires that made up the dataset. The repertoires were made available in a free public database intended to serve as a resource for research on the immune response to SARS-CoV-2. The samples were drawn from the first 160 participants of the ongoing ImmuneRACE study and from over a thousand subjects provided by 6 global collaborators. The sample metadata nearly always contained a de-identified subject ID, COVID-19 status, age in years and sex. Where available, HLA class I and class II types were obtained from metadata supplied by the sample provider rather than from assay-based typing.

Points the paper makes about the study in general: The quantity of clinical and demographic metadata differed by source and by participant and was supplied without curation.

The collaborating institutions used their own protocols to collect whole blood in K2EDTA tubes. For TCRbeta analysis, collaborators shipped samples as frozen whole blood, isolated PBMCs, or DNA extracted from either of those sample types. Counted from cysteine to phenylalanine, this CDR3 has 13 amino acids. The read is trimmed to its CDR3 DNA, 39 bases read in frame from base 1. V is shortened by 4 bases, J by 5 bases, and the region joining them spans 10 bases. Per the germline V gene (reference sequence), WNHNN is the CDR1 and SYGVQD is the CDR2. The chain is assembled from TRBV10-1 and TRBJ2-3; no confident D gene assignment can be made. Sequencing was performed on peripheral blood. The TCR sequence derives from a man aged 55 to 70 with active COVID-19. The nucleotide sequence is given as TGCGCCAGCAGTGCCGACTCTCTAGATACGCAGTATTTT. This codes for CASSADSLDTQYF.